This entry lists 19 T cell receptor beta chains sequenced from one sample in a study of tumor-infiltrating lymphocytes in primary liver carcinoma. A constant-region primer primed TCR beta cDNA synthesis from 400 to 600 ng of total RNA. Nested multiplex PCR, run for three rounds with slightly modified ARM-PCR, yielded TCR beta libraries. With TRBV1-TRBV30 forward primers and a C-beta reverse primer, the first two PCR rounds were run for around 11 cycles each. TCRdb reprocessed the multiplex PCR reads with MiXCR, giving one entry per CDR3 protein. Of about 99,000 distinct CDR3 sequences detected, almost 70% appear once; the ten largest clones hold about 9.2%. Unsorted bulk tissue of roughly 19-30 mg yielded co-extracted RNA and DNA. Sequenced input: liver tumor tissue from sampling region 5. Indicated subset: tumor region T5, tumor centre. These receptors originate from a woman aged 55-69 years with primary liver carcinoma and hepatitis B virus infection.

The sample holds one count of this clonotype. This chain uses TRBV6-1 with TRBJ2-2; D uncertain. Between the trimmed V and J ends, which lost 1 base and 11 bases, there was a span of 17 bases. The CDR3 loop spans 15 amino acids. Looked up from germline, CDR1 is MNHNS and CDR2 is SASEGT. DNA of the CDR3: TGTGCCAGCAGTGAAGGGGATCTGTACATCGGTGAGCTGTTTTTT. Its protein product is CASSEGDLYIGELFF.

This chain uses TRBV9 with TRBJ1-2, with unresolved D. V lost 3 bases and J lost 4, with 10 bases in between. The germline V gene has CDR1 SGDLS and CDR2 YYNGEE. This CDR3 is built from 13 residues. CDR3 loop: CASSADGAYGYTF. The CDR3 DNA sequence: TGTGCCAGCAGCGCAGACGGAGCCTATGGCTACACCTTC.

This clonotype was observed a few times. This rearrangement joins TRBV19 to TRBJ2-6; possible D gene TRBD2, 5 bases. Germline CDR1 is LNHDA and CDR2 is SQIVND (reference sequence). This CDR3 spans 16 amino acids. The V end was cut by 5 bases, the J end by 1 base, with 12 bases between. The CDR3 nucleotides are TGTGCCAGTAGTGACCCCGGGGAATCTGGGGCCAACGTCCTGACTTTC. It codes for CASSDPGESGANVLTF.

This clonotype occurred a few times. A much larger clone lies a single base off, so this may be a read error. CDR3: CASSSPGGLNTGELLF. For the CDR3, the DNA is TGTGCCAGCAGCTCCCCAGGGGGTCTAAACACCGGGGAGCTGTTGTTT. The chain joins TRBV7-9 to TRBJ2-2, with 7 nucleotides matching TRBD1. The length of the CDR3 is 16 residues. CDR1 SEHNR and CDR2 FQNEAQ come from the germline V gene (reference sequence).

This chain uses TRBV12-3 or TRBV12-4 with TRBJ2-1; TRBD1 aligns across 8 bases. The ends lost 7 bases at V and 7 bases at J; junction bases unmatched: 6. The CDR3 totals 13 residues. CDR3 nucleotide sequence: TGTGCCAGCATCACGGACAGGGATAATGAGCAGTTCTTC. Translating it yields CASITDRDNEQFF.

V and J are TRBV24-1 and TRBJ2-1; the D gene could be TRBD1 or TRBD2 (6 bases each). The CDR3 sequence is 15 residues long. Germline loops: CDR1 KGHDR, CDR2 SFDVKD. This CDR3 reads CVTREEGGPDNEQFF. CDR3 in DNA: TGTGTAACCAGGGAAGAGGGGGGACCGGACAATGAGCAGTTCTTC.

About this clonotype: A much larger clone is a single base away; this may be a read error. The CDR3 DNA reads as TGTGCCAGCAGCGGAAGAAGGACTGCCTACTATGGCTACACCTTC. Translated, it gives CASSGRRTAYYGYTF. The chain has TRBV7-9 and TRBJ1-2; D ambiguous. The CDR3 runs to 15 residues. Between the trimmed V and J ends, which lost 5 bases and 3 bases, there was a span of 16 bases. Looked up from germline, CDR1 is SEHNR and CDR2 is FQNEAQ (reference sequence). Drawing the rest from reference TRBV7-9 and TRBJ1-2, the complete variable domain is DTGVSQNPRHKITKRGQNVTFRCDPISEHNRLYWYRQTLGQGPEFLTYFQNEAQLEKSRLLSDRFSAERPKGSFSTLEIQRTEQGDSAMYLCASSGRRTAYYGYTFGSGTRLTVV.

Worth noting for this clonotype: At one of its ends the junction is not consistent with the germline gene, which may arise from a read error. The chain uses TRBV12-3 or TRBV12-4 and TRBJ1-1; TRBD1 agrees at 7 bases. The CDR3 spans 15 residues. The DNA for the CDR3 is TGTACCAGCAGTCCCACCGGGACAGTGGACACTGAAGCTTTCTTT. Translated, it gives CTSSPTGTVDTEAFF.

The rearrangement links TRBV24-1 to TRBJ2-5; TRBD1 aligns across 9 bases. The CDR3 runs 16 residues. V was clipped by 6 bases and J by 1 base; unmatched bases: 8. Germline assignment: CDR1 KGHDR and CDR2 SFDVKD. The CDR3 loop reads CATSTRPGQGQETQYF. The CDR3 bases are TGTGCCACCAGTACACGCCCGGGACAGGGCCAAGAGACCCAGTACTTC.

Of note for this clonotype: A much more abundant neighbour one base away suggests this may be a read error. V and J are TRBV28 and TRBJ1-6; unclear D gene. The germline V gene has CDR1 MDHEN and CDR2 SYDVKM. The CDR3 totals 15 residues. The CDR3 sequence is CASSLGATPNSPLNF. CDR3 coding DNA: TGTGCCAGCAGTTTGGGCGCGACGCCTAATTCACCCCTCAACTTT.

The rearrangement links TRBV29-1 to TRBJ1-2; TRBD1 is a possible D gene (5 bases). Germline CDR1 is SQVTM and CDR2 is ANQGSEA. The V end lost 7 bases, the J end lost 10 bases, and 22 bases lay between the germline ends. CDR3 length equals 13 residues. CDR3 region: CSAVRDSTDDYTF. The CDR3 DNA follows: TGCAGCGCCGTTCGTGACAGCACGGACGACTACACCTTC.

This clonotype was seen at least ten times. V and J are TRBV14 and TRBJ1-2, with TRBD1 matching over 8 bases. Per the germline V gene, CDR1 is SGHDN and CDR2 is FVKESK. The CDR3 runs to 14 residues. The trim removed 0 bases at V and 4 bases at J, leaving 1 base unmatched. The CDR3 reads CASSQDRGPYGYTF. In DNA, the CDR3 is TGTGCCAGCAGCCAAGACAGGGGGCCCTATGGCTACACCTTC.

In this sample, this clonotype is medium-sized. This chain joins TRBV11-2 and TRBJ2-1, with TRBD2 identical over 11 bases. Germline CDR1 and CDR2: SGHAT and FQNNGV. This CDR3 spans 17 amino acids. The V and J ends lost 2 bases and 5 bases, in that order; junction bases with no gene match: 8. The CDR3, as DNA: TGTGCCAGCAGCTTAACTCCCGGGACTAGCGGACACAATGAGCAGTTCTTC. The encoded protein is CASSLTPGTSGHNEQFF.

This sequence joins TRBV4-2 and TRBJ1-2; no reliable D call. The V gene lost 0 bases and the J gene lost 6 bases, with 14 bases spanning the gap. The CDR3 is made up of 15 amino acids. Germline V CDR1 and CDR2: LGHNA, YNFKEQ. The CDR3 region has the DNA TGTGCCAGCAGCCAAGAACAGTCCCCGAGCCATGGCTACACCTTC. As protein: CASSQEQSPSHGYTF.

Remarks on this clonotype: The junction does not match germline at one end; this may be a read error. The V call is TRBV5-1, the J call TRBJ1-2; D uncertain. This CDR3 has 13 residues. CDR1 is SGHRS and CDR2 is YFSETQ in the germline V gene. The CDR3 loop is CASSLGSPYGCTF. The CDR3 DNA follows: TGCGCCAGCAGCTTGGGATCTCCTTATGGCTGCACCTTC.

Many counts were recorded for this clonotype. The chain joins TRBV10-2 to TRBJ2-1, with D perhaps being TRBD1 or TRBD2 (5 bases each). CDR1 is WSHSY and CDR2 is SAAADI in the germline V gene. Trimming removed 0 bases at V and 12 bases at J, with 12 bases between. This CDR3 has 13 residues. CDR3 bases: TGCGCCAGCAGTGAGTCTCGGGGCTCAAGGCAGTTCTTC. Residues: CASSESRGSRQFF.

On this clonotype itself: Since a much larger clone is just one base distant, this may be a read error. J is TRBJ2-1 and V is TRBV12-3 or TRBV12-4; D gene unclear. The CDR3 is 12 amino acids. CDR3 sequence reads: CLSSVRVGEQFF. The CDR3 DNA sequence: TGTCTCAGCAGTGTAAGGGTAGGGGAGCAGTTCTTC.

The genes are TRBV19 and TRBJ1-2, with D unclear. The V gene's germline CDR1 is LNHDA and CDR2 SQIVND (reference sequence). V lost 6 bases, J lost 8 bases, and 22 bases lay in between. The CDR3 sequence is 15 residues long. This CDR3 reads CASSRSATDNFGYTF. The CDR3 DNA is TGTGCCAGTAGCCGCTCAGCGACTGACAACTTCGGCTACACCTTC.

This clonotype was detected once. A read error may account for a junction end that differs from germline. In DNA, the CDR3 is TGTGTCATCAGGCCGCAGGGTAAGGACGAGCAATACTTC. Its translation is CVIRPQGKDEQYF. V is TRBV10-3 and J is TRBJ2-7; perhaps TRBD1 as D (5 bases). This CDR3 has 13 amino acids. Germline lookup yields CDR1 ENHRY and CDR2 SYGVKD.